Included here is one T cell receptor (beta chain) sequence, with context. The PCR had 60 Vbeta and 13 Jbeta primers. Clones were sequenced by immunoSEQ multiplex PCR, and TCRdb holds only the in-frame ones, with some missing. The sample has approximately 95,000 clones; just under 80% are singletons. This entry belongs to a study of cytomegalovirus exposure and HLA in healthy donors. The CDR3 loop spans 13 amino acids. Germline CDR1 is SGHRS and CDR2 is YFSETQ. V lost 5 bases to trimming and J lost 7 bases, with 16 bases between them. This receptor was obtained from a woman in her thirties or forties in good health and CMV-seropositive. The chain carries TRBV5-1 and TRBJ2-7; perhaps TRBD1 as D (6 bases). Sequences were obtained from PBMCs. CDR3 DNA: TGCGCCAGCAGGGGACATGACTCGGGGGAGCAGTACTTC. As protein: CASRGHDSGEQYF.